Below, one TCR beta chain is given with its context. Authors' methods: For nucleated cells, counts were estimated from reference gene primer amplification. The method was immunoSEQ multiplex PCR; TCRdb's version includes in-frame clones alone and lacks a portion of them. The V and J calls and clone size were taken over from that table, and D and trimming were inferred from the DNA. The data hold roughly 330,000 clones, with around 87% observed a single time. This entry comes from a study of blood T cell repertoires in COVID-19. Study in general: PBMCs, B-cell-depleted T cells, or T cells provided the cDNA or gDNA that made up the material.

Donors in Cohort 3 who had recovered were those with two negative PCRs, healthcare professional clearance, or resolution of their symptoms. The sequence derives from a woman younger than 45 who had recovered from COVID-19. The specimen was PBMCs or T cells enriched from blood (not recorded which).

The CDR3 sequence: CATSDPRSDTQYF. CDR3 nucleotides: TGTGCCACCAGTGACCCCAGGTCAGATACGCAGTATTTT. This sequence joins TRBV24-1 and TRBJ2-3; no clear D gene. The CDR3 is 13 residues long. CDR1 and CDR2 (germline): KGHDR, SFDVKD. V lost 4 bases and J lost 4, with 8 bases in between.